This TCR beta chain was sequenced during a study of T cell responses to AZD1222 COVID-19 vaccine. TCRdb's table, derived via immunoSEQ multiplex PCR, lists solely in-frame clones and lacks some. The sample records 85,000 to 120,000 clones, around 87% being singletons. Germline V CDR1 and CDR2: GTSNPN, SVGIG (reference sequence). The CDR3 has 15 residues. The V and J ends lost 5 bases and 7 bases respectively, with 21 bases between them. The sequencing used peripheral blood, collected on day 0 of AZD1222 vaccination. This TCR was sampled from an adult in good health. The chain employs TRBV30 and TRBJ2-1, with D perhaps TRBD2 (6 bases). CDR3 coding DNA: TGTGCCTGGCGGCACGGTGGACCCAGCGGGAATGAGCAGTTCTTC. Amino acid sequence: CAWRHGGPSGNEQFF.